This entry concerns a single TCR beta chain. Measured with immunoSEQ multiplex PCR; TCRdb has only the in-frame clones, and not every one. The sample has roughly 230,000 clones; over 75% are singletons. This record comes from a study of blood T cell repertoires in COVID-19. As for the study in general: T cells, B-cell-depleted T cells, or PBMCs provided the cDNA or gDNA that served as material.

Germline-derived CDR1 and CDR2 are LNHDA and SQIVND (reference sequence). V lost 6 bases, J lost 8 bases, and 14 bases lay in between. The CDR3 is 13 residues long. This rearrangement joins TRBV19 to TRBJ2-4, with D possibly matching TRBD1 (6 bases). The sample consisted of peripheral blood. The sequence came from an elderly woman with acute or convalescent COVID-19. The CDR3 coding sequence is TGTGCCAGTAGACAGGGAGCGGCGGACATTCAGTACTTC. It codes for CASRQGAADIQYF.